This entry concerns a single T cell receptor (beta chain). Its antigen is unknown. Uncontrolled infection, other autoimmune disease, pregnancy or lactation barred patients from enrollment. Diagnostic assessment was based on clinical symptoms, serum thyroxine and TRAb, thyroid ultrasound and orbital computed tomography. Fresh peripheral blood, approximately 10 ml, was the source of the PBMCs. Authors of the study amplified TCR beta CDR3 regions from RNA transcripts. The study used the HTBI primer set for a first-round RT-PCR of the TCR CDR3. TCRdb reprocessed the multiplex PCR reads via MiXCR and lists one record per CDR3 protein. The sample has hundreds of thousands of distinct CDR3 sequences, approximately 15% seen once. The data are from a study of T cells in Graves' hyperthyroidism and ophthalmopathy. CDR1 and CDR2 from the germline V gene are SGHDN and FVKESK. The CDR3 consists of 14 residues. V lost 1 base to trimming and J lost 6 bases, with 12 bases between them.

Overall study results and limits: Among thyroid clonotypes expanded above 0.001, most also appeared in blood.

The sample comprised blood. The rearrangement joins TRBV14 to TRBJ1-2, with D unclear. The sequence was obtained from a woman between 55 and 75 years old with Graves' ophthalmopathy. The CDR3 loop is CASSQGVRSDGYTF. The CDR3 region has the DNA TGTGCCAGCAGCCAAGGGGTTAGGTCTGATGGCTACACCTTC.